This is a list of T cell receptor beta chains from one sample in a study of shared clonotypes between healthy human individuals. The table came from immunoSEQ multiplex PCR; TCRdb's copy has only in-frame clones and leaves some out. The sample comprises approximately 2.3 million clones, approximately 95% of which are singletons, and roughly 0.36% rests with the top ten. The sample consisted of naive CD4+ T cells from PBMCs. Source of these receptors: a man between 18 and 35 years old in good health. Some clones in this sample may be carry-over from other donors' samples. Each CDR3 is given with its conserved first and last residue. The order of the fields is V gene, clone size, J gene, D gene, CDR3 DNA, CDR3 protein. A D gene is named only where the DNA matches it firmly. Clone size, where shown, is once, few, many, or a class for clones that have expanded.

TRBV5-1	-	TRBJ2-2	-	TGCGCCAGCAGCTTGTCAACTAGCCCCACCGGGGAGCTGTTTTTT	CASSLSTSPTGELFF
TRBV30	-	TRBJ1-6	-	TGTGCCTGGAGGTCTTCGGTGGGTTCACCCCTCCACTTT	CAWRSSVGSPLHF
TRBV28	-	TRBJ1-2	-	TGTGCCAGCGGGGGGGGTTCAGCAGGCCCTGACTATGGCTACACCTTC	CASGGGSAGPDYGYTF
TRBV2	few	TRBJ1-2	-	TGTGCCAGCAGTGAAAACAGGTCCTATGGCTACACCTTC	CASSENRSYGYTF
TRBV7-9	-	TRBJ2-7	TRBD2	TGTGCCAGCAGCCGCGGGGGGCTACCAACCTACGAGCAGTACTTC	CASSRGGLPTYEQYF
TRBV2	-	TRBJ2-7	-	TGTGCCAGCAGTGGAAGCTACGAGCAGTACTTC	CASSGSYEQYF
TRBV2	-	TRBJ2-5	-	TGTGCCAGCAGTGAAACTTGGGCAGGGGAAGAGACCCAGTACTTC	CASSETWAGEETQYF
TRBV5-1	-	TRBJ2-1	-	TGCGCCAGCAGCTTGTCGCGGGGAGGAGGCAATGAGCAGTTCTTC	CASSLSRGGGNEQFF
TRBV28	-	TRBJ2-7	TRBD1	TGTGCCAGCAGCTCCTCCGGGACAGGGTTTGCCGAGCAGTACTTC	CASSSSGTGFAEQYF
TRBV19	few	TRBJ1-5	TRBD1	TGTGCCAGTAGTATCTACGGGACAGGGATTAGCAATCAGCCCCAGCATTTT	CASSIYGTGISNQPQHF
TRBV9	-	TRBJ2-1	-	TGTGCCAGCAGCGTAGGAGCGTGGGGCAATGAGCAGTTCTTC	CASSVGAWGNEQFF
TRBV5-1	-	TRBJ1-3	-	TGCGCCAGCAGCTTGGTCGGGATGGGAAACACCATATATTTT	CASSLVGMGNTIYF
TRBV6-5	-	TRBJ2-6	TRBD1	TGTGCCAGCAGTTACCGACAGGGCTCTGGGGCCAACGTCCTGACTTTC	CASSYRQGSGANVLTF
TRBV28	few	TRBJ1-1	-	TGTGCCAGCCGCCAAGGTAGGGAAGCTTTCTTT	CASRQGREAFF
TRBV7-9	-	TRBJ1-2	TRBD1	TGTGCCAGCAGCGGCGGGACAGGGCTTAACTATGGCTACACCTTC	CASSGGTGLNYGYTF
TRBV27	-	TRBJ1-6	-	TGTGCCAGCAGGTCGGGAAGCTGGGCCGGAGATTCACCCCTCCACTTT	CASRSGSWAGDSPLHF
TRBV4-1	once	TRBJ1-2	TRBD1	TGCGCCAGCAGCCAAGGACAGGGGGCCGGGGGCTATGGCTACACCTTC	CASSQGQGAGGYGYTF
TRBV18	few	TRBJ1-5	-	TGTGCCAGCTCACCCCGAGCGGGTTCGGGGGATCAGCCCCAGCATTTT	CASSPRAGSGDQPQHF
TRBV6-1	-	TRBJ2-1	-	TGTGCCAGCAGTGTCAGGGGTAGCCACAACCCCAATGAGCAGTTCTTC	CASSVRGSHNPNEQFF
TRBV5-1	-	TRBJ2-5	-	TGCGCCAGCAGCCTACGGGCTGAAGAGACCCAGTACTTC	CASSLRAEETQYF
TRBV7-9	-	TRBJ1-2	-	TGTGCCAGCAGCTCAATGACCCCGGGGGGGTATGGCTACACCTTC	CASSSMTPGGYGYTF
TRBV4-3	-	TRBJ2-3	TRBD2	TGCGCCAGCAGCCGGGAGGGAGGGGATACGCAGTATTTT	CASSREGGDTQYF
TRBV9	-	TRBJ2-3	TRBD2	TGTGCCAGCAGCCCCGCTAGCGGGAGCGTTGATACGCAGTATTTT	CASSPASGSVDTQYF
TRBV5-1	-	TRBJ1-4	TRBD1	TGCGCCAGCAGCTCCGCAGGGGGCTCTAATGAAAAACTGTTTTTT	CASSSAGGSNEKLFF
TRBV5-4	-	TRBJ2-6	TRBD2	TGTGCCAGCAGCATCAGCGTGGGAGGGACTGGGGCCAACGTCCTGACTTTC	CASSISVGGTGANVLTF
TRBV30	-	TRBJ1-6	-	TGTGCCTGGAGTGCAAGGACTTTGGATTCACCCCTCCACTTT	CAWSARTLDSPLHF
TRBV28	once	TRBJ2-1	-	TGTGCCAGCAGTTTCGCCTCGTCTTCAATTTCCTACAATGAGCAGTTCTTC	CASSFASSSISYNEQFF
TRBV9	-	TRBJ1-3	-	TGTGCCAGCAGCGTAGAACCCCGGGGGTCGACGAACACCATATATTTT	CASSVEPRGSTNTIYF